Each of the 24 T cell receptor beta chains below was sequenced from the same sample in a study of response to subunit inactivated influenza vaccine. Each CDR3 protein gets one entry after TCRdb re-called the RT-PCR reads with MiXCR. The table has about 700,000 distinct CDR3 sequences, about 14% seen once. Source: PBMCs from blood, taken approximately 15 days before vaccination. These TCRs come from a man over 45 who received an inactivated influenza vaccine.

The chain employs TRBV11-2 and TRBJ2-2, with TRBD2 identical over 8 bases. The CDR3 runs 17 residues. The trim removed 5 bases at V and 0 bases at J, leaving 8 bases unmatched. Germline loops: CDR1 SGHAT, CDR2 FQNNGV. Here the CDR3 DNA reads TGTGCCAGCAGCAACCGTGCGGGGGGCGCGAACACCGGGGAGCTGTTTTTT. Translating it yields CASSNRAGGANTGELFF.

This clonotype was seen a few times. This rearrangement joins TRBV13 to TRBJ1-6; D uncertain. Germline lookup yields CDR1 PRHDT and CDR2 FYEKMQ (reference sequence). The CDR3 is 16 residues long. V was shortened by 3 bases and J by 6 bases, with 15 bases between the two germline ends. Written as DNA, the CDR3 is TGTGCCAGCAGCTTCCCTTCGGGAGGTGGTAATTCACCCCTCCACTTT. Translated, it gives CASSFPSGGGNSPLHF.

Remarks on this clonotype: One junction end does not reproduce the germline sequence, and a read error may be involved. The CDR3 loop reads CATSRGASYEQYF. CDR3 sequence (DNA): TGCGCCACCAGCCGGGGGGCCTCCTACGAGCAGTACTTC. The gene calls are TRBV4-1 and TRBJ2-7, with a possible D match to TRBD2 (7 bases). The CDR3 covers 13 residues. Germline values: CDR1 MGHRA, CDR2 YSYEKL.

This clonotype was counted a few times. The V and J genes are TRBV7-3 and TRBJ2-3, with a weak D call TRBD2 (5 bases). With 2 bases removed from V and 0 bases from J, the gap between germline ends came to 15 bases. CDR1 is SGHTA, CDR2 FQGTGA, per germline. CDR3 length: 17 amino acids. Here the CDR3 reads CASSLARTRISTDTQYF. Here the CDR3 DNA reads TGTGCCAGCAGCTTAGCTCGAACTAGGATCAGCACAGATACGCAGTATTTT.

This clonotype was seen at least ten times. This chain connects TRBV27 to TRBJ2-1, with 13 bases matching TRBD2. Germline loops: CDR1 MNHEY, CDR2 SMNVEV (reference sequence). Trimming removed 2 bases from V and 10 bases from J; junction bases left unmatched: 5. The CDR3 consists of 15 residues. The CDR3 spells CASSLRLAGGPEQFF. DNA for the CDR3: TGTGCCAGCAGTTTACGACTAGCGGGGGGCCCAGAGCAGTTCTTC.

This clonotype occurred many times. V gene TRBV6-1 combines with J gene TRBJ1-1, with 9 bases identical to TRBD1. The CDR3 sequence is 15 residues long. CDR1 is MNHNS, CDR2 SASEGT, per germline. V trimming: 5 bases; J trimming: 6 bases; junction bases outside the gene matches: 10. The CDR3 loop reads CASSPGTGYGPEAFF. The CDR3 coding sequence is TGTGCCAGCAGTCCCGGGACAGGGTATGGACCTGAAGCTTTCTTT.

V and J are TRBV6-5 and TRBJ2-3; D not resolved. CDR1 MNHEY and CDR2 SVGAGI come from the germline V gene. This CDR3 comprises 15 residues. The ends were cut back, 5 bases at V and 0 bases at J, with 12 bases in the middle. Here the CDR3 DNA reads TGTGCCAGCAGTCACAATCCACCTAGCACAGATACGCAGTATTTT. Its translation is CASSHNPPSTDTQYF.

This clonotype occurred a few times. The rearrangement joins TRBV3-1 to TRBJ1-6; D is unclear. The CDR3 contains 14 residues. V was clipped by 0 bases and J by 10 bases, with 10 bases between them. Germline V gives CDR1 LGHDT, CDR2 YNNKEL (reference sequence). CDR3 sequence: CASSQDGGRSPLHF. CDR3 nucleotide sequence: TGTGCCAGCAGCCAAGACGGTGGACGGTCACCCCTCCACTTT.

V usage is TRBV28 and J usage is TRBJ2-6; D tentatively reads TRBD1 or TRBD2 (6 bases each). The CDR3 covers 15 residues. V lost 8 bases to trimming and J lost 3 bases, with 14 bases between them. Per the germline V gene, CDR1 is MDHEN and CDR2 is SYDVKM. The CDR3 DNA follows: TGTGCCAGCCAACCGGGGGCGCTTGGGGCCAACGTCCTGACTTTC. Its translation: CASQPGALGANVLTF.

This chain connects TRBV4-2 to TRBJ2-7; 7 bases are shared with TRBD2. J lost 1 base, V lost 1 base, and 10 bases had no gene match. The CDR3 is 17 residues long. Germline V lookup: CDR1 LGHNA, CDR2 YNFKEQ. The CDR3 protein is CASSQALVAGDSYEQYF. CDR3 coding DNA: TGTGCCAGCAGCCAAGCCTTGGTGGCGGGAGATTCCTACGAGCAGTACTTC.

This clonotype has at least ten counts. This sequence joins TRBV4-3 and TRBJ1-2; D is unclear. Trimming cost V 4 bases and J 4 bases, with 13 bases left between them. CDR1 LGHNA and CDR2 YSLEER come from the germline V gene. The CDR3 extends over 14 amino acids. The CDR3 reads CASSRSDGSYGYTF. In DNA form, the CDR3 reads TGCGCCAGCAGCCGCAGCGACGGGAGCTATGGCTACACCTTC.

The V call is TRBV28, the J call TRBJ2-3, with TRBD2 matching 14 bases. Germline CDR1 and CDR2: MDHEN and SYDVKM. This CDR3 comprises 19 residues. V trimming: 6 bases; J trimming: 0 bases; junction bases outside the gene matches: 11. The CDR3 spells CASSLPTGLAGESTDTQYF. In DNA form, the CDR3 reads TGTGCCAGCAGCCTTCCCACGGGACTAGCGGGGGAGAGCACAGATACGCAGTATTTT.

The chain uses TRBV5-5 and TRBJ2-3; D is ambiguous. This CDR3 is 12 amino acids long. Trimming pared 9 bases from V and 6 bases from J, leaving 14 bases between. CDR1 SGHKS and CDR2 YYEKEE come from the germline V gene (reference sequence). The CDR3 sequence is CAMSPGWDTQYF. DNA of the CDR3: TGTGCCATGAGCCCCGGGTGGGATACGCAGTATTTT.

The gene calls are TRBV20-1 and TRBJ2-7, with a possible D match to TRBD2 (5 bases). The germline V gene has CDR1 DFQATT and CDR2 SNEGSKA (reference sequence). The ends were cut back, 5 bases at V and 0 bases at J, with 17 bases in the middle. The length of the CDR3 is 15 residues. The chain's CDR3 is CSAARGRQSSYEQYF. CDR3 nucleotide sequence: TGCAGTGCTGCTCGAGGGCGGCAGAGCTCCTACGAGCAGTACTTC.

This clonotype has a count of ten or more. The chain's CDR3 is CASSILMTGDGSAEQFF. The CDR3 DNA reads TGTGCCAGTAGTATCCTAATGACAGGGGACGGTTCTGCGGAGCAGTTCTTC. The V call is TRBV19, the J call TRBJ2-1; TRBD1 matches at 8 bases. CDR1 is LNHDA, CDR2 SQIVND, per germline (reference sequence). The CDR3 runs to 17 residues. With V trimmed by 3 bases and J by 10 bases, 17 bases remained unmatched.

The CDR3, as DNA: TGTGCCAGCAGCCAAGATAGGACTGCAGGCTCCTACAATGAGCAGTTCTTC. Amino acid sequence: CASSQDRTAGSYNEQFF. The J gene is TRBJ2-1, the V gene TRBV4-2; D is possibly TRBD2 (5 bases). There are 17 residues in the CDR3. Germline V gene sequence: CDR1 LGHNA, CDR2 YNFKEQ. Trimming cost V 0 bases and J 0 bases, with 12 bases left between them.

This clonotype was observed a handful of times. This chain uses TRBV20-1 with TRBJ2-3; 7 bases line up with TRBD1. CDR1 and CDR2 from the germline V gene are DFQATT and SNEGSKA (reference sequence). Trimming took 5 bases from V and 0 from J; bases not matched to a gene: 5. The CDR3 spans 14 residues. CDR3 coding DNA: TGCAGTGCTCTCCGGGACAGCAGCACAGATACGCAGTATTTT. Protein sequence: CSALRDSSTDTQYF.

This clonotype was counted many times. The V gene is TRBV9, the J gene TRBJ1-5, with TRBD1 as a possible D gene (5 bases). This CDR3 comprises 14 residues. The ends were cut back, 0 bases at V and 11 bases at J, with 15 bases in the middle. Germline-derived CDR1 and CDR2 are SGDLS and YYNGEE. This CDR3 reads CASSVDAQGTTQHF. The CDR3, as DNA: TGTGCCAGCAGCGTAGACGCCCAGGGTACGACCCAGCATTTT.

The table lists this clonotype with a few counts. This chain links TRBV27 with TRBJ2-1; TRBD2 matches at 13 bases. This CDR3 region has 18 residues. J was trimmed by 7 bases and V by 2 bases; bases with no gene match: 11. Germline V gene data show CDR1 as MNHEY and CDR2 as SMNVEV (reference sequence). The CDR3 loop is CASSLPTSGRFSGNEQFF. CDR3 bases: TGTGCCAGCAGTTTACCGACTAGCGGGAGGTTCTCCGGAAATGAGCAGTTCTTC.

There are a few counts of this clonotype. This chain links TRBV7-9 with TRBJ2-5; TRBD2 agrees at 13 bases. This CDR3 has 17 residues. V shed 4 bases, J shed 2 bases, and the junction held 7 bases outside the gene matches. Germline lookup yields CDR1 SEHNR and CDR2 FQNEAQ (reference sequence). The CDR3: CASSSGLAGWGQETQYF. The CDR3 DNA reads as TGTGCCAGCAGCTCGGGACTAGCGGGATGGGGGCAAGAGACCCAGTACTTC. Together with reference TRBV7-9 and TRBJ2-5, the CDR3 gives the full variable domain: DTGVSQNPRHKITKRGQNVTFRCDPISEHNRLYWYRQTLGQGPEFLTYFQNEAQLEKSRLLSDRFSAERPKGSFSTLEIQRTEQGDSAMYLCASSSGLAGWGQETQYFGPGTRLLVL.

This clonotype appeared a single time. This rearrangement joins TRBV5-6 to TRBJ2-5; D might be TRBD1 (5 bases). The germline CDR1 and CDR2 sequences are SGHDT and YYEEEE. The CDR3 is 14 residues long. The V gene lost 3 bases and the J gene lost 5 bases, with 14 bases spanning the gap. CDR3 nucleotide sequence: TGTGCCAGCAGCTGGGCCCAGGGCTGGGAGACCCAGTACTTC. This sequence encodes CASSWAQGWETQYF.

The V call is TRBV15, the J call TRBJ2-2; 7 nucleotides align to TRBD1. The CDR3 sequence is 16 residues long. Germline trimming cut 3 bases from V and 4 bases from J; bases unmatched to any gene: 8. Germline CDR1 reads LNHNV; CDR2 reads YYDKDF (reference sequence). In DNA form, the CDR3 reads TGTGCCACCAGCAGGTCTCAGGGGGTGGGCACCGGGGAGCTGTTTTTT. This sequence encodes CATSRSQGVGTGELFF.

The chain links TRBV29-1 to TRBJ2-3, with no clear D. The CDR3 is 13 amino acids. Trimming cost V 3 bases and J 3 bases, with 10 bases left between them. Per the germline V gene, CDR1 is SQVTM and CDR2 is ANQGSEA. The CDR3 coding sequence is TGCAGCGTTGATCGTGACCAAACAGATACGCAGTATTTT. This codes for CSVDRDQTDTQYF.

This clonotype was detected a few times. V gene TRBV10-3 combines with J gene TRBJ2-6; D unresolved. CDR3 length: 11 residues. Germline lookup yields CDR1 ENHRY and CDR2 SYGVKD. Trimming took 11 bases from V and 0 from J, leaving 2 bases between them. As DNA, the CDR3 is TGTGCCGCCTCTGGGGCCAACGTCCTGACTTTC. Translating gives CAASGANVLTF.